This entry describes one T cell receptor (beta chain). No antigen is known for it. CDR1 and CDR2 from the germline V gene are MGHRA and YSYEKL. The CDR3 covers 15 residues. V was trimmed by 3 bases and J by 7 bases, leaving 16 bases between them. The source of the sample is a study of blood T cells in healthy people across ages. Using a J-beta primer mix together with a sample-barcoded 5' primer, a second PCR was run for about 6 to 11 cycles. TCRdb re-derived calls from the 5' RACE reads in MiXCR, one entry per CDR3 protein. Seen here are about 1.6 million distinct CDR3 sequences, roughly 32% observed once, and the top ten hold around 11%. Whole-study results and caveats: Strongly correlated with naive T cell percentage was TCR beta diversity.

The receptor was isolated from a woman in her twenties or thirties in good health. V gene TRBV4-1 combines with J gene TRBJ1-3; D is ambiguous. Sample: blood. This CDR3 is CASSQHAGIGNTIYF. In DNA, the CDR3 is TGCGCCAGCAGCCAGCATGCGGGTATAGGCAACACCATATATTTT.